Presented here are 7 T cell receptor beta chains from one specimen sequenced in a study of blood T cells in healthy people across ages (dated by TCRdb to the mid-2010s). Library preparation employed 5' RACE. The listed sequencing device is Illumina HiSeq 2500. A second PCR of roughly 6 to 11 cycles was performed with a sample-barcoded 5' primer and a J-beta primer mix. Using fastp trimming at Q25 and MiXCR clonotype assembly, TCRdb reanalyzed the public sequencing data and kept in-frame beta chains. CDR3 protein sequences are deduplicated, and each keeps its most common genes and DNA. Recorded for this sample are about 1,400,000 distinct CDR3 sequences; almost 60% of them occurred a single time. About 6.3% of the sample rests with the top ten. What was sequenced was blood. These receptors were obtained from a man aged 18 to 29 in good health.

This clonotype was observed a few times. The rearrangement joins TRBV29-1 to TRBJ1-5, with D hard to call. In germline, CDR1 is SQVTM, CDR2 ANQGSEA. V lost 0 bases and J 11 bases, leaving 11 bases between the germline ends. The CDR3 is 12 amino acids. The CDR3 protein is CSVEDSRSAQHF. CDR3 bases: TGCAGCGTTGAAGATTCTCGATCAGCCCAGCATTTT.

The J gene is TRBJ2-1, the V gene TRBV29-1; the D call may be TRBD1 or TRBD2 (5 bases each). Trimming removed 3 bases from V and 7 bases from J, with 10 bases in between. CDR3 size: 12 residues. Germline CDR1 SQVTM, CDR2 ANQGSEA. This chain's CDR3 is CSVDKGENEQFF. CDR3 nucleotides: TGCAGCGTTGACAAAGGGGAGAATGAGCAGTTCTTC.

The table lists this clonotype with a few counts. The chain has TRBV13 and TRBJ1-4, with D unresolved. Germline V gene sequence: CDR1 PRHDT, CDR2 FYEKMQ (reference sequence). The ends were cut back, 0 bases at V and 11 bases at J, with 7 bases in the middle. The CDR3 totals 12 residues. The CDR3: CASSLGGGKLFF. The CDR3 DNA reads TGTGCCAGCAGCTTAGGGGGAGGCAAACTGTTTTTT. The full variable domain, completed using reference TRBV13 and TRBJ1-4, is AAGVIQSPRHLIKEKRETATLKCYPIPRHDTVYWYQQGPGQDPQFLISFYEKMQSDKGSIPDRFSAQQFSDYHSELNMSSLELGDSALYFCASSLGGGKLFFGSGTQLSVL.

The rearrangement uses TRBV7-2 and TRBJ1-5; 8 bases are a match to TRBD1. Germline V gene lookup returns CDR1 SGHTA and CDR2 FQGNSA. The CDR3 runs 15 residues. The V segment lost 3 bases and the J segment 7 bases; nucleotides outside the gene matches: 8. The CDR3 DNA follows: TGTGCCAGCAGCTTGGGATACAGGGGGGAACAGCCCCAGCATTTT. It specifies CASSLGYRGEQPQHF.

V is TRBV28 and J is TRBJ2-4, with D unresolved. With 8 bases removed from V and 1 base from J, the gap between germline ends came to 15 bases. The CDR3 is 15 residues long. Germline assignment: CDR1 MDHEN and CDR2 SYDVKM. CDR3 loop: CASGSQVTAKNIQYF. As DNA, the CDR3 is TGTGCCAGCGGTTCGCAGGTCACGGCCAAAAACATTCAGTACTTC.

This rearrangement joins TRBV3-1 to TRBJ2-2; 7 bases are shared with TRBD2. The CDR3 is 16 amino acids. From germline, CDR1 is LGHDT and CDR2 YNNKEL (reference sequence). Losses at the gene ends were 2 bases for V and 2 bases for J; bases not matched to a gene: 5. CDR3 loop: CASSQQLAANTGELFF. The DNA for the CDR3 is TGTGCCAGCAGCCAACAGCTAGCGGCCAACACCGGGGAGCTGTTTTTT.

This clonotype was observed a few times. The chain links TRBV10-3 to TRBJ1-4; D unresolved. The germline gives CDR1 ENHRY, CDR2 SYGVKD. Between the trimmed V and J ends, which lost 3 bases and 5 bases, there was a span of 7 bases. The CDR3 is 13 amino acids. CDR3 sequence: CAISETGNEKLFF. In nucleotides, the CDR3 is TGTGCCATCAGTGAAACTGGGAATGAAAAACTGTTTTTT.